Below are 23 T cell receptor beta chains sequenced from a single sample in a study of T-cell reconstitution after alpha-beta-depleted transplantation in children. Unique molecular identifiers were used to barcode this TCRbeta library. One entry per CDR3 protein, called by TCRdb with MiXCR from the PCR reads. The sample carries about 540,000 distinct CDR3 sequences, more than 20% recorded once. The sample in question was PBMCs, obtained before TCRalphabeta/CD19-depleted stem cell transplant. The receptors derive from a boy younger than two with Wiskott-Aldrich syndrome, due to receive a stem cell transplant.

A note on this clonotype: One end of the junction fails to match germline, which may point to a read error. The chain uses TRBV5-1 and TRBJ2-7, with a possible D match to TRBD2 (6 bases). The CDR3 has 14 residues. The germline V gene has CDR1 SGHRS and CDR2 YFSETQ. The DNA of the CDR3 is TGCGCCAGCACCTTGGGTAGCGGAACCTACGAGCAGTACTTC. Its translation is CASTLGSGTYEQYF.

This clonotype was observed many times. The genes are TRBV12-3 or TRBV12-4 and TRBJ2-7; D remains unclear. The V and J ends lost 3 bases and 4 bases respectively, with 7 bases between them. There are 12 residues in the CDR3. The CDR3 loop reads CASSFRVYEQYF. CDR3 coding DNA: TGTGCCAGCAGTTTTAGGGTATACGAGCAGTACTTC.

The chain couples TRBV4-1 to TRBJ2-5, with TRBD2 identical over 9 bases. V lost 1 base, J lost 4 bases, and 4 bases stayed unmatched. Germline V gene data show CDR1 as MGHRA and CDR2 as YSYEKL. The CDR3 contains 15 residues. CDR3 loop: CASSQGVGLAETQYF. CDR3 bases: TGCGCCAGCAGCCAAGGAGTGGGACTAGCAGAGACCCAGTACTTC.

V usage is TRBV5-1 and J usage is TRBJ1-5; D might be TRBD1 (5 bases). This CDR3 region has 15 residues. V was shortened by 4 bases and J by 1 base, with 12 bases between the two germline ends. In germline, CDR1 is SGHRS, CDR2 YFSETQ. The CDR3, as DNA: TGCGCCAGCAGCCCCCTCGGGGCCAGCAATCAGCCCCAGCATTTT. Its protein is CASSPLGASNQPQHF.

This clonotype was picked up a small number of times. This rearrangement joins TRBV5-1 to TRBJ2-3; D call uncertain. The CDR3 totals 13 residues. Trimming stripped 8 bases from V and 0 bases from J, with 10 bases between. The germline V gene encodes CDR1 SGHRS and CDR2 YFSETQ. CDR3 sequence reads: CASKFPSTDTQYF. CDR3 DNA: TGCGCCAGTAAATTCCCCAGCACAGATACGCAGTATTTT. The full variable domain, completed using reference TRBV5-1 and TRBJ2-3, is KAGVTQTPRYLIKTRGQQVTLSCSPISGHRSVSWYQQTPGQGLQFLFEYFSETQRNKGNFPGRFSGRQFSNSRSEMNVSTLELGDSALYLCASKFPSTDTQYFGPGTRLTVL.

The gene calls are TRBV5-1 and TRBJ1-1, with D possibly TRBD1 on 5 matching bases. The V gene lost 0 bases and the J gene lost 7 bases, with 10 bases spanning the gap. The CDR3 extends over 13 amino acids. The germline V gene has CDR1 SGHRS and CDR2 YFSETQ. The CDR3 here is CASSLAGPGEAFF. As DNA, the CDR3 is TGCGCCAGCAGCTTGGCGGGGCCGGGTGAAGCTTTCTTT.

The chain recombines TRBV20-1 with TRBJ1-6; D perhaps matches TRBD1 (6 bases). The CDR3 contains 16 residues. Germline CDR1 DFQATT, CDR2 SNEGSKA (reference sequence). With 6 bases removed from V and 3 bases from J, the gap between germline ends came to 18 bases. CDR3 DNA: TGCAGTGCGCCCCGTGAGGACAGCTTCTATAATTCACCCCTCCACTTT. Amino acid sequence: CSAPREDSFYNSPLHF.

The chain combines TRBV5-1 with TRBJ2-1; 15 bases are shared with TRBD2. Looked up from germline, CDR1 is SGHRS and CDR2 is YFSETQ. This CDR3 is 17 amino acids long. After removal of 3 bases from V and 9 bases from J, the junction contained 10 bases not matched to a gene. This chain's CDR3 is CASSSGLAGGPMIEQFF. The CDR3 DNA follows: TGCGCCAGCAGCTCCGGACTAGCGGGAGGGCCTATGATTGAGCAGTTCTTC.

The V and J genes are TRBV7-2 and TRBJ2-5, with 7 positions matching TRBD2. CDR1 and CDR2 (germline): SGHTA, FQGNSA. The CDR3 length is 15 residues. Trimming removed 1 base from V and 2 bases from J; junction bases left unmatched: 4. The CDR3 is CASSLGGGRQETQYF. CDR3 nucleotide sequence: TGTGCCAGCAGCTTAGGAGGCGGGAGACAAGAGACCCAGTACTTC.

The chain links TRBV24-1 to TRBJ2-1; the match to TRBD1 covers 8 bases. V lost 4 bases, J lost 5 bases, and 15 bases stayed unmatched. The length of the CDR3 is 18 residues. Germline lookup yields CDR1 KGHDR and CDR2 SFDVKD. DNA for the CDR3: TGTGCCACCAGTGACACTGGACAGGGCGGGCAGAGTGACAATGAGCAGTTCTTC. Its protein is CATSDTGQGGQSDNEQFF.

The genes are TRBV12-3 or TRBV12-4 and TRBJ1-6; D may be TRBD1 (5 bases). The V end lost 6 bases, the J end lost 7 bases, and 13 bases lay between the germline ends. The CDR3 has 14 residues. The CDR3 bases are TGTGCCAGCAGAGCTACAGGTGGAAATTCACCCCTCCACTTT. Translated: CASRATGGNSPLHF.

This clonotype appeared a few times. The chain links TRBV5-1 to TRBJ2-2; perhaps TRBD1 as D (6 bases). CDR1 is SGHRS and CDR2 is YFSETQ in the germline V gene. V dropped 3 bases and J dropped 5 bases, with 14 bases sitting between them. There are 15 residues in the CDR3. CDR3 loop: CASSYTGHSTGELFF. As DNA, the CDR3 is TGCGCCAGCAGCTACACGGGACATTCGACCGGGGAGCTGTTTTTT.

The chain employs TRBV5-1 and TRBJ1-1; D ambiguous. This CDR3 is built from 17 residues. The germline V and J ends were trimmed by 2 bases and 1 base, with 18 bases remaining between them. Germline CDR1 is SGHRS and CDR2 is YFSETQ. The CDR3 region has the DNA TGCGCCAGCAGCTTTCTCACCCCGGTCCTCGGGAACACTGAAGCTTTCTTT. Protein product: CASSFLTPVLGNTEAFF.

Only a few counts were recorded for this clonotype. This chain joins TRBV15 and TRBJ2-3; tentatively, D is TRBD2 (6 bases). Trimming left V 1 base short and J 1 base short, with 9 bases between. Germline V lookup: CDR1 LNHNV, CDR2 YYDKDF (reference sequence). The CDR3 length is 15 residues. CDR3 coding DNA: TGTGCCACCAGCAGAGGGGGGGACCGCACAGATACGCAGTATTTT. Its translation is CATSRGGDRTDTQYF.

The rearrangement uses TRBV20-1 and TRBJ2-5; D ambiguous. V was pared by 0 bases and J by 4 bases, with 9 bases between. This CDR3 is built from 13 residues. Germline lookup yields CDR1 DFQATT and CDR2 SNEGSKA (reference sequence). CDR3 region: CSARDPTVETQYF. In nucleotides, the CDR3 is TGCAGTGCTAGAGATCCAACAGTAGAGACCCAGTACTTC.

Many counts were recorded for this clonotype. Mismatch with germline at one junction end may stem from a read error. In DNA form, the CDR3 reads TGTGCCAGCAGCTTAGTGGGACGGAGCTCCTACAATGAGCAGTTCTTC. This encodes CASSLVGRSSYNEQFF. V usage is TRBV5-1 and J usage is TRBJ2-1; D may correspond to TRBD1 or TRBD2 (5 bases each). The CDR3 runs 16 residues. CDR1 and CDR2 (germline): SGHRS, YFSETQ.

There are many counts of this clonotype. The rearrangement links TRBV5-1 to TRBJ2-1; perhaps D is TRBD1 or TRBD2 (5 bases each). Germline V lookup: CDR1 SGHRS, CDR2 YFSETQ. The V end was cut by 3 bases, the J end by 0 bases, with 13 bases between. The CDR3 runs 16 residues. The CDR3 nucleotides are TGCGCCAGCAGCTCCCGAGAGGGGAGCTCCTACAATGAGCAGTTCTTC. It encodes CASSSREGSSYNEQFF.

Written as DNA, the CDR3 is TGTGCCAGCAGCCTGCTAGGGGGAGCGGATACCGGGGAGCTGTTTTTT. As protein: CASSLLGGADTGELFF. The chain recombines TRBV27 with TRBJ2-2, with a tentative D call TRBD1 (6 bases). Germline V gives CDR1 MNHEY, CDR2 SMNVEV (reference sequence). The CDR3 spans 16 residues. Trimming removed 6 bases from V and 5 bases from J, with 19 bases in between.

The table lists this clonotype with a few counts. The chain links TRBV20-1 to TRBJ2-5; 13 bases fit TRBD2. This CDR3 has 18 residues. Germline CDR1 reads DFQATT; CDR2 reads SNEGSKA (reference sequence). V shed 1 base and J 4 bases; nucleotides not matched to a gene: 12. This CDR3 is CSARAGTSGISGTETQYF. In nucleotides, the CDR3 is TGCAGTGCTAGAGCCGGGACTAGCGGGATCTCTGGGACAGAGACCCAGTACTTC.

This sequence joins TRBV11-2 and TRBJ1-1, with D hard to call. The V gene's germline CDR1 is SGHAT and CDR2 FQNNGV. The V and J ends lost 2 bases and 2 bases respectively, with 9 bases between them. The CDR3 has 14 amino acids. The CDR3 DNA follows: TGTGCCAGCAGCTTAAGAAGGTTCAACACTGAAGCTTTCTTT. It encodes CASSLRRFNTEAFF. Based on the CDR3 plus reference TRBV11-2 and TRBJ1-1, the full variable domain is EAGVAQSPRYKIIEKRQSVAFWCNPISGHATLYWYQQILGQGPKLLIQFQNNGVVDDSQLPKDRFSAERLKGVDSTLKIQPAKLEDSAVYLCASSLRRFNTEAFFGQGTRLTVV.

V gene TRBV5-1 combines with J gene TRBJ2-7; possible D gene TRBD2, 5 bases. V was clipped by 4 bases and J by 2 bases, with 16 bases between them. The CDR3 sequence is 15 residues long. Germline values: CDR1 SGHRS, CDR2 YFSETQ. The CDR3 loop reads CASSLVSGLPYEQYF. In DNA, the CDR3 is TGCGCCAGCAGCCTGGTATCGGGGTTGCCCTACGAGCAGTACTTC.

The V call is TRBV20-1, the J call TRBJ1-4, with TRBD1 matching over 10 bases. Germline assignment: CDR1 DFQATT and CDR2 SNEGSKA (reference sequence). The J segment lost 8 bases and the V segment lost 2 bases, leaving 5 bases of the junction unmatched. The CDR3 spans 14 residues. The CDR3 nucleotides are TGCAGTGCTAGACTCGGACAGGGGGGGGAAAAACTGTTTTTT. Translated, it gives CSARLGQGGEKLFF.

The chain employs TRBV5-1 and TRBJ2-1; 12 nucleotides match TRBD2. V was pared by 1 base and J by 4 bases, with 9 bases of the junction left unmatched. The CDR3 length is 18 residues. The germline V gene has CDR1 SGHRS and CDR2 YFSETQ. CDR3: CASSLSLAGGPSYNEQFF. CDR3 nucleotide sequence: TGCGCCAGCAGCTTGAGTCTAGCGGGAGGGCCAAGTTACAATGAGCAGTTCTTC.